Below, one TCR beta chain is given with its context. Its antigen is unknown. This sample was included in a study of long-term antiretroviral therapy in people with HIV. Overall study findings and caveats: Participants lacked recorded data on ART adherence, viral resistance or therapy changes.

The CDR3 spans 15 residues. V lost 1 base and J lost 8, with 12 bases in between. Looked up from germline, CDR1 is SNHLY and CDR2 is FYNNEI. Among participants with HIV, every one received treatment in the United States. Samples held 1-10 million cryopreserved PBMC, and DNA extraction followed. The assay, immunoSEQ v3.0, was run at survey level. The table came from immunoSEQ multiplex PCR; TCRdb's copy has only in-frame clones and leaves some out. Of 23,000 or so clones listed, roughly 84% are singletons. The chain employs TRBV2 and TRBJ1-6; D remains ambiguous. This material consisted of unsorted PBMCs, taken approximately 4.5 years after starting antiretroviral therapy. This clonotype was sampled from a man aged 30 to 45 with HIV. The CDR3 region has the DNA TGTGCCAGCAGTGAAGGGGCAGGCTCCTATTCACCCCTCCACTTT. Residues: CASSEGAGSYSPLHF.